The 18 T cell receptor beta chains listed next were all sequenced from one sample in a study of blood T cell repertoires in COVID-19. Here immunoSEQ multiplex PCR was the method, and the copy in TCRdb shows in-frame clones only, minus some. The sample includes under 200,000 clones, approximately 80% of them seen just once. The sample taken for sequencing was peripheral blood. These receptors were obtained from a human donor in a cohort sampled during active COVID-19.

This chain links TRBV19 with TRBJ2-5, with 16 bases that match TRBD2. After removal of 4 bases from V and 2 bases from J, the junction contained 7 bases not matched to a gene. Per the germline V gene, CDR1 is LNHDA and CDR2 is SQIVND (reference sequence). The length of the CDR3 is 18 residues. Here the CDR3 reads CASSKGTSGGAEQETQYF. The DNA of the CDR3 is TGTGCCAGTAGTAAGGGGACTAGCGGGGGGGCCGAGCAAGAGACCCAGTACTTC.

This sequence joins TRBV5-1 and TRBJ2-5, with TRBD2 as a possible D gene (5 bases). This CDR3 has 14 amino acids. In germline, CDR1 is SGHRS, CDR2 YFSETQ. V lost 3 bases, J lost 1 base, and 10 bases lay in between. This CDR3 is CASSSSGIQETQYF. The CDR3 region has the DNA TGCGCCAGCAGCTCCTCCGGGATCCAAGAGACCCAGTACTTC.

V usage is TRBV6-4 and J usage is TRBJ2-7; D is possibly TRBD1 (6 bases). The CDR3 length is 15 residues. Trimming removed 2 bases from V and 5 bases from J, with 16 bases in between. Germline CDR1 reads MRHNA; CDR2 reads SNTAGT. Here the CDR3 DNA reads TGTGCCAGCAGTGACGGGGGCAAGAACAGTGACGAGCAGTACTTC. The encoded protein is CASSDGGKNSDEQYF.

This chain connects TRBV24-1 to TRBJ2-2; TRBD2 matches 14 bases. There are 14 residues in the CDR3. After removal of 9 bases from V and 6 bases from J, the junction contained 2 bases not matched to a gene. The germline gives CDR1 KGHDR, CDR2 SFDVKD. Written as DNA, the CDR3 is TGTGCCACCGGGACTAGCGGGGGCTCCGGGGAGCTGTTTTTT. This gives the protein CATGTSGGSGELFF.

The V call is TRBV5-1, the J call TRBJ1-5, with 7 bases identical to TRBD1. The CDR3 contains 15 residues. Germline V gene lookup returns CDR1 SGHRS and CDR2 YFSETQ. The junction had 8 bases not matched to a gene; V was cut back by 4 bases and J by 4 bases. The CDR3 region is CASSLWTGGNQPQHF. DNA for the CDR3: TGCGCCAGCAGCCTCTGGACAGGAGGGAATCAGCCCCAGCATTTT.

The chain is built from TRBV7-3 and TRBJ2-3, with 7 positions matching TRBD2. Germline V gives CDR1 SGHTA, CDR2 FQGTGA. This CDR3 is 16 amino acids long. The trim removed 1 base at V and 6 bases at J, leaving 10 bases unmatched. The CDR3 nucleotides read TGTGCCAGCAGCTTAAGGAGCGCTAGCGGTGGGGATACGCAGTATTTT. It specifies CASSLRSASGGDTQYF.

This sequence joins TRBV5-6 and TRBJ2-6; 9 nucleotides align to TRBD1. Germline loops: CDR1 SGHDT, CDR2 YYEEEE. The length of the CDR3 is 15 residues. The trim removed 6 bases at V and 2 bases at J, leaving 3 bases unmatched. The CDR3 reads CASKRQGAGANVLTF. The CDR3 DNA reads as TGTGCCAGCAAGAGACAGGGGGCTGGGGCCAACGTCCTGACTTTC.

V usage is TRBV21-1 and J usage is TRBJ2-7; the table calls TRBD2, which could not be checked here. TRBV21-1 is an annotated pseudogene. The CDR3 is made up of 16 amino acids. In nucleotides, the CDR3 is TGTGCCAGCACCCATCGGACTAGCGGGGCCCGCTACGAGCAGTACTTC. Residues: CASTHRTSGARYEQYF.

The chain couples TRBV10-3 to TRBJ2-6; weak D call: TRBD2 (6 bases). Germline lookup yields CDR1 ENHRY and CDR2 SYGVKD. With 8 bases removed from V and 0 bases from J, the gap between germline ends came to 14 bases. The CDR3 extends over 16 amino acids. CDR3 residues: CAIGGFKLSGANVLTF. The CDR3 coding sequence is TGTGCCATCGGGGGGTTTAAACTCTCTGGGGCCAACGTCCTGACTTTC.

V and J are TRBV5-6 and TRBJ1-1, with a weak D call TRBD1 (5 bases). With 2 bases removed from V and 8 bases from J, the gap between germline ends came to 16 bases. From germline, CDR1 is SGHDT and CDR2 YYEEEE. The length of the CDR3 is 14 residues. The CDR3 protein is CASSFTQGRKEAFF. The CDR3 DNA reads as TGTGCCAGCAGCTTCACCCAGGGTAGAAAGGAAGCTTTCTTT.

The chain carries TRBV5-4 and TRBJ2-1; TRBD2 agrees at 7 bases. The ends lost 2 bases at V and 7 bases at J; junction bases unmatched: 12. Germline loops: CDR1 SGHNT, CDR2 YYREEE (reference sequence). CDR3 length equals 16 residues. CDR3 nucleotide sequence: TGTGCCAGCAGCTTCGCCCGGGACTGGGGAGGGAATGAGCAGTTCTTC. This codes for CASSFARDWGGNEQFF.

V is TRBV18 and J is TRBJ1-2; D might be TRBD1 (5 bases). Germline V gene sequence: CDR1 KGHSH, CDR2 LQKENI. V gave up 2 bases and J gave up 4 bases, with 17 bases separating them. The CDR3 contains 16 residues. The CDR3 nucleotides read TGTGCCAGCTCACCATTCGATTCAGGGTCGGGCTATGGCTACACCTTC. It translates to CASSPFDSGSGYGYTF.

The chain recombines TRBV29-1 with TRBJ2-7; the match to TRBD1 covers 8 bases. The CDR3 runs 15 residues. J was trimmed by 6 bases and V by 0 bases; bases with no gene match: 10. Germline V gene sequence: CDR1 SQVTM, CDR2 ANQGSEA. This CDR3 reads CSVEDLGAGGAEQYF. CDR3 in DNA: TGCAGCGTTGAAGACCTAGGGGCAGGGGGCGCCGAGCAGTACTTC.

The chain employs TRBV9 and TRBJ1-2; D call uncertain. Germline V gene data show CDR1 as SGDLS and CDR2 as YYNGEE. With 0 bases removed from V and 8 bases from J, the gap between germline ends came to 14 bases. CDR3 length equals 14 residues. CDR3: CASSVATAGGGYTF. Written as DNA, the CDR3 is TGTGCCAGCAGCGTAGCTACGGCAGGTGGAGGCTACACCTTC.

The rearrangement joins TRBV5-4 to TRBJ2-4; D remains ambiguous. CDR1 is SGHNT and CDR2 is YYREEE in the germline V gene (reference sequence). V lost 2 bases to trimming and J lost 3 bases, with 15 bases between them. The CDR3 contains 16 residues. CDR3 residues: CASSLIPRVGKNIQYF. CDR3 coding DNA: TGTGCCAGCAGCTTAATACCCCGGGTCGGCAAAAACATTCAGTACTTC.

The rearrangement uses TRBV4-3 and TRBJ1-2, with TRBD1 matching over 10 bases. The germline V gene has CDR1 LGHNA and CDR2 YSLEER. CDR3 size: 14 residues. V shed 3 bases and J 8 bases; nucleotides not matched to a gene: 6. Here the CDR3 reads CASSHSGQGKGYTF. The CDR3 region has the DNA TGCGCCAGCAGCCACTCGGGACAGGGGAAGGGCTACACCTTC.

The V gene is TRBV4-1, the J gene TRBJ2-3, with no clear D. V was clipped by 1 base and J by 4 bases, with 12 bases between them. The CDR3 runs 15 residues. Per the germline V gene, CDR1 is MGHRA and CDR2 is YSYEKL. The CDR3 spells CASSQAPERPDTQYF. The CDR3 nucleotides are TGCGCCAGCAGCCAAGCCCCGGAGCGACCAGATACGCAGTATTTT.

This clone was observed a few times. CDR3 nucleotide sequence: TGTGCCAGCAGCTTAGGTGCGGCAGGGCAAGGAAACACCATATATTTT. The encoded protein is CASSLGAAGQGNTIYF. The chain employs TRBV7-8 and TRBJ1-3; a weak D match, TRBD1 (5 bases). Trimming cost V 1 base and J 4 bases, with 14 bases left between them. The V gene's germline CDR1 is SGHVS and CDR2 FQNEAQ. The CDR3 is 16 residues long.